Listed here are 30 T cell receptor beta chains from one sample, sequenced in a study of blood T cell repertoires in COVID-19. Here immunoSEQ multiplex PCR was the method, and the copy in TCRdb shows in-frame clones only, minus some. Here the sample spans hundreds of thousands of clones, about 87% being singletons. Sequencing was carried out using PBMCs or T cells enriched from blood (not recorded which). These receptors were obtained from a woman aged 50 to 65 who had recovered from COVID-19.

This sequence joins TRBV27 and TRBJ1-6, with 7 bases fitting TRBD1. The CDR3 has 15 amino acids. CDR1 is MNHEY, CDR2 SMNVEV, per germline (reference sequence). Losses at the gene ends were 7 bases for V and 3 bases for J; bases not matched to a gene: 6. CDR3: CASNKGGVYNSPLHF. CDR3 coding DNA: TGTGCCAGCAATAAAGGGGGCGTCTATAATTCACCCCTCCACTTT.

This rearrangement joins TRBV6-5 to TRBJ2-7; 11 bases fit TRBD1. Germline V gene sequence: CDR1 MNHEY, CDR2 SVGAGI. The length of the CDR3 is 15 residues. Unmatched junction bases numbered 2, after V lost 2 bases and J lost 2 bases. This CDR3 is CASSYAGQGAYEQYF. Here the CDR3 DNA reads TGTGCCAGCAGTTACGCGGGACAGGGGGCCTACGAGCAGTACTTC.

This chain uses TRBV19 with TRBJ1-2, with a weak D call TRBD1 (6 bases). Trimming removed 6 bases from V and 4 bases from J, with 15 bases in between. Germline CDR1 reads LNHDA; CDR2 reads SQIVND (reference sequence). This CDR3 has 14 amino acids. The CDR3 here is CASRFRGDGYGYTF. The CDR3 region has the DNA TGTGCCAGTAGATTCAGGGGTGACGGCTATGGCTACACCTTC. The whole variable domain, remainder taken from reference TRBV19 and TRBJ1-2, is DGGITQSPKYLFRKEGQNVTLSCEQNLNHDAMYWYRQDPGQGLRLIYYSQIVNDFQKGDIAEGYSVSREKKESFPLTVTSAQKNPTAFYLCASRFRGDGYGYTFGSGTRLTVV.

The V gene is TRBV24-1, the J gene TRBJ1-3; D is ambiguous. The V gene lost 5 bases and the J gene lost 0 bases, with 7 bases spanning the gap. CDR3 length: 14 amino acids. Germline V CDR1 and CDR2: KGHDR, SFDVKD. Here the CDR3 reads CATSATDSGNTIYF. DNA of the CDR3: TGTGCCACCAGTGCTACCGACTCTGGAAACACCATATATTTT.

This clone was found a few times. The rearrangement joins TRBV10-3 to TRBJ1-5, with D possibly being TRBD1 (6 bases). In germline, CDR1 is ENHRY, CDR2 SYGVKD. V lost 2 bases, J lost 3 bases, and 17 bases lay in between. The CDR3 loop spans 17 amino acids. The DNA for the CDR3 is TGTGCCATCAGTGAGCGAAACAGGACAGACTTCAATCAGCCCCAGCATTTT. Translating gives CAISERNRTDFNQPQHF.

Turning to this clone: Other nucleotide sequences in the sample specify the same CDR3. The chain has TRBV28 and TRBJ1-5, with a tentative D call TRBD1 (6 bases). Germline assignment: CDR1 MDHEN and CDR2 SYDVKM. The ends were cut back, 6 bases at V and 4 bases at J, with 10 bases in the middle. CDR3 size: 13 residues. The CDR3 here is CASRVQGNQPQHF. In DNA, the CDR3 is TGTGCCAGCAGGGTCCAGGGGAATCAGCCCCAGCATTTT.

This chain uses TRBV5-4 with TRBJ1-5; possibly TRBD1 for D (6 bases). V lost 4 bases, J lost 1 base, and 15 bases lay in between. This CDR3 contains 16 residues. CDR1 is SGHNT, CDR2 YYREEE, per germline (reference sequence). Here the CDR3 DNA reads TGTGCCAGCAGCCCTGATGGGGGCACGAGCAATCAGCCCCAGCATTTT. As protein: CASSPDGGTSNQPQHF.

CDR3 coding DNA: TGCGCCAGCAGCCACCGACAGGGCCAGGAGACCCAGTACTTC. Encoded protein: CASSHRQGQETQYF. The gene calls are TRBV5-1 and TRBJ2-5; 7 nucleotides match TRBD1. The CDR3 consists of 14 residues. V was clipped by 4 bases and J by 5 bases; unmatched bases: 8. Per germline, CDR1 SGHRS and CDR2 YFSETQ.

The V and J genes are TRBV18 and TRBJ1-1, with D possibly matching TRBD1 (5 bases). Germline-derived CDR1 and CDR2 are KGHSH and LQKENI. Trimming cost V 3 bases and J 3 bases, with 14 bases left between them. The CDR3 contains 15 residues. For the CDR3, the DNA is TGTGCCAGCTCACCCAGTTCCCGGGGGGACACTGAAGCTTTCTTT. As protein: CASSPSSRGDTEAFF.

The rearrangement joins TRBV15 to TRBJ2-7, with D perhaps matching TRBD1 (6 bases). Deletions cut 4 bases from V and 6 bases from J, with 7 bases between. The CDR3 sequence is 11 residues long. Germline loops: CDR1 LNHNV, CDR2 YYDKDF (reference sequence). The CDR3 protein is CATSTGAEQYF. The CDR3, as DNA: TGTGCCACCAGCACAGGGGCCGAGCAGTACTTC.

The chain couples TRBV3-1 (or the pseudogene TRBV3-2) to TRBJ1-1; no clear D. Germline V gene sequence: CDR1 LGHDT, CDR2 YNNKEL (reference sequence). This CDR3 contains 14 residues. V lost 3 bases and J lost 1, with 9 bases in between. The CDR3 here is CASSHMAGNTEAFF. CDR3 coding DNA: TGTGCCAGCAGCCATATGGCAGGGAACACTGAAGCTTTCTTT.

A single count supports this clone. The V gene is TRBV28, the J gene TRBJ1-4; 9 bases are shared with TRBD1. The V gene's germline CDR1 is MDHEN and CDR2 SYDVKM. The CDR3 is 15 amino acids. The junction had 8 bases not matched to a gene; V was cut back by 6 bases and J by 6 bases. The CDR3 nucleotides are TGTGCCAGCAGCCCTGGGACAGGGCCGTATGAAAAACTGTTTTTT. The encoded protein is CASSPGTGPYEKLFF.

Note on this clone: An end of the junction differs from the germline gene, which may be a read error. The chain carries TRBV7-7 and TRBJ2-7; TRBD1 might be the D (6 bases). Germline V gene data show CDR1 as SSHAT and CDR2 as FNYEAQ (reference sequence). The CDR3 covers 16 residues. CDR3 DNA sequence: TGTGCTAGCAGCCATTCCTCCGGGACATACACCTACGAGCAGTACTTC. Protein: CASSHSSGTYTYEQYF.

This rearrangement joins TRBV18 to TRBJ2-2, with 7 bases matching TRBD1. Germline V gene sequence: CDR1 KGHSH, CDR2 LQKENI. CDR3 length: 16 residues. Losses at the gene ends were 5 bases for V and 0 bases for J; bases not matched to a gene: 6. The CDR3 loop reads CASSSDRAANTGELFF. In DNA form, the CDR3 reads TGTGCCAGCTCATCAGACAGGGCAGCGAACACCGGGGAGCTGTTTTTT.

For the CDR3, the DNA is TGTGCCAGCAGCCCCCTGGAGGCCCTTTACTATGGCTACACCTTC. Its protein is CASSPLEALYYGYTF. The genes are TRBV6-2 or TRBV6-3 and TRBJ1-2; the D is unclear. Per the germline V gene, CDR1 is MNHEY and CDR2 is SVGEGT. The CDR3 has 15 amino acids. V lost 6 bases and J lost 3, with 17 bases in between.

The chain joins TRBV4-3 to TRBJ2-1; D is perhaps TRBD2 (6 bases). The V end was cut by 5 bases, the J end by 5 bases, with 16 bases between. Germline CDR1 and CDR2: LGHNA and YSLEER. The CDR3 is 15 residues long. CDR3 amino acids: CASSSGAGSNNEQFF. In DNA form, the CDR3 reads TGCGCCAGCAGCTCCGGAGCGGGCTCTAACAATGAGCAGTTCTTC.

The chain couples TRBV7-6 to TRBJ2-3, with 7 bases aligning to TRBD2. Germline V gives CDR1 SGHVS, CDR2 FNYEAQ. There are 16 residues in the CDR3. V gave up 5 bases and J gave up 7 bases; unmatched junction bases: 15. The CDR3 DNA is TGTGCCAGCAGCCCAGGCCCCGGGGGGAGGTTACATACGCAGTATTTT. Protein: CASSPGPGGRLHTQYF.

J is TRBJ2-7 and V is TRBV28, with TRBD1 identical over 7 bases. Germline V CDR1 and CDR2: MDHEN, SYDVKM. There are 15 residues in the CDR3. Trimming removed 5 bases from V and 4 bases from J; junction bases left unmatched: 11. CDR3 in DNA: TGTGCCAGCAGTCCCCCGGGACAGATGTCGTACGAGCAGTACTTC. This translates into CASSPPGQMSYEQYF. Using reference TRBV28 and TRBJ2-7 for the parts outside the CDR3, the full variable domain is DVKVTQSSRYLVKRTGEKVFLECVQDMDHENMFWYRQDPGLGLRLIYFSYDVKMKEKGDIPEGYSVSREKKERFSLILESASTNQTSMYLCASSPPGQMSYEQYFGPGTRLTVT.

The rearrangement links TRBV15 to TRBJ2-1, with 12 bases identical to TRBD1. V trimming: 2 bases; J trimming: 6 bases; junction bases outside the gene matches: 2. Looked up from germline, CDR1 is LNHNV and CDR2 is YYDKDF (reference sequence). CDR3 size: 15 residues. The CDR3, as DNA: TGTGCCACCAGCAGACGGGGACAGGGGGCCAATGAGCAGTTCTTC. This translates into CATSRRGQGANEQFF.

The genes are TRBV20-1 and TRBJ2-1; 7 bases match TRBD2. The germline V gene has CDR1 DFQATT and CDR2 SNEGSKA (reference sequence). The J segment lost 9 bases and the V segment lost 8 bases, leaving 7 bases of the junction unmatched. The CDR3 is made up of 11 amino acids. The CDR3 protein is CSTTGGVEQFF. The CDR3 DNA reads TGCAGTACCACGGGGGGAGTTGAGCAGTTCTTC.

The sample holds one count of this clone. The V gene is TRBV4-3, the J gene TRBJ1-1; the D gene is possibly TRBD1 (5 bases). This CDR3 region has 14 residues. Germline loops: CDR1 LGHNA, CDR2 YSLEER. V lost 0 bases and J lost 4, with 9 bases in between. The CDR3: CASSQDLGGTEAFF. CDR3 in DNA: TGCGCCAGCAGCCAAGATTTGGGGGGCACTGAAGCTTTCTTT.

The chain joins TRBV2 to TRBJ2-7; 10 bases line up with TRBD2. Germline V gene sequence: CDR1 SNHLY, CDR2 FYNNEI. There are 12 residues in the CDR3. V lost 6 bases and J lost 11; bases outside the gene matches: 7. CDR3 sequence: CASSGTSGVEYF. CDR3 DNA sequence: TGTGCCAGCAGCGGAACTAGCGGGGTAGAGTACTTC.

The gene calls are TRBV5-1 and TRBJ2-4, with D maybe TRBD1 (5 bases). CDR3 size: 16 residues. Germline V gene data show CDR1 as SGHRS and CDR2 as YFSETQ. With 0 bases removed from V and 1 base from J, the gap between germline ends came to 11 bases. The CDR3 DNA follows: TGCGCCAGCAGCTTGGCCGGACAAGTGGCCAAAAACATTCAGTACTTC. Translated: CASSLAGQVAKNIQYF.

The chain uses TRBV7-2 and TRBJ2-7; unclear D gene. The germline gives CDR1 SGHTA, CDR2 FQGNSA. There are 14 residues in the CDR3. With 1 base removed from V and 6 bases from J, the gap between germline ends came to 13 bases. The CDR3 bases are TGTGCCAGCAGCTTAGATTCAGGTCTCGGCGAGCAGTACTTC. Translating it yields CASSLDSGLGEQYF.

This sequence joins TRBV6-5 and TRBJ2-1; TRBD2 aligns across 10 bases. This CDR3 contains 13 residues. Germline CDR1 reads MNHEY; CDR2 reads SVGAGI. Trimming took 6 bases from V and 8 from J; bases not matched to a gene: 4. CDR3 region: CASSGTSVDEQFF. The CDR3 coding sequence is TGTGCCAGCAGCGGGACTAGCGTTGATGAGCAGTTCTTC.

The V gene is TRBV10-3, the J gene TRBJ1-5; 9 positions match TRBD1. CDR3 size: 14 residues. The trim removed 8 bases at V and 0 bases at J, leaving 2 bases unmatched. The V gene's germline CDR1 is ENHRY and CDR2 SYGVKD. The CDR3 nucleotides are TGTGCCATCTCGGACAGGGGTAGCAATCAGCCCCAGCATTTT. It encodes CAISDRGSNQPQHF.

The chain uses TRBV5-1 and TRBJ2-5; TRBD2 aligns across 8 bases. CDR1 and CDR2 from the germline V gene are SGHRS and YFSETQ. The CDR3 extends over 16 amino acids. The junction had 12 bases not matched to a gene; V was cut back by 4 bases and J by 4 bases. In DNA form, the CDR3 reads TGCGCCAGCAGCGTCAGAGCGGGAGCGGGTACAGAGACCCAGTACTTC. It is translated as CASSVRAGAGTETQYF.

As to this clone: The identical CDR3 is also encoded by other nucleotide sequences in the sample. The CDR3 is CASSPGSQETQYF. Here the CDR3 DNA reads TGTGCCAGCTCACCGGGCAGCCAAGAGACCCAGTACTTC. The rearrangement links TRBV18 to TRBJ2-5, with D hard to call. Germline assignment: CDR1 KGHSH and CDR2 LQKENI. V was pared by 3 bases and J by 1 base, with 6 bases between. The CDR3 consists of 13 residues.

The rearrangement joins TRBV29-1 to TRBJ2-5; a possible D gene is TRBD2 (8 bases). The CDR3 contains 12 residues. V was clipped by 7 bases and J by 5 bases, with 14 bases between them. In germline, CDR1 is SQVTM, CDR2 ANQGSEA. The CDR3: CSAVAGQETQYF. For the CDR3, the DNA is TGCAGCGCCGTAGCGGGACAGGAGACCCAGTACTTC. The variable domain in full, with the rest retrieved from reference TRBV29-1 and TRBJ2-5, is SAVISQKPSRDICQRGTSLTIQCQVDSQVTMMFWYRQQPGQSLTLIATANQGSEATYESGFVIDKFPISRPNLTFSTLTVSNMSPEDSSIYLCSAVAGQETQYFGPGTRLLVL.

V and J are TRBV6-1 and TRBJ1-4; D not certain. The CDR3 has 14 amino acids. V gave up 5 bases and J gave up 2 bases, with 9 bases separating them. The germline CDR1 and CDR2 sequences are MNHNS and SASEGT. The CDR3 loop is CASSHQNTNEKLFF. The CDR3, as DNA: TGTGCCAGCAGTCATCAGAATACTAATGAAAAACTGTTTTTT.